Listed below are T cell receptor beta chains from one sample, sequenced in a study of CD8 T cells in ankylosing spondylitis. MiXCR, run by TCRdb on the 5' RACE reads, gives a single entry per CDR3 protein. The sample lists 350,000 to 450,000 distinct CDR3 sequences; 25% to 30% were seen once. Sequenced: blood, either unsorted or a sorted T cell fraction (not recorded which). The receptors come from a male donor with ankylosing spondylitis. CDR3s leave out the opening cysteine and the closing phenylalanine or tryptophan. Some rows mark clone size as missing; the rest say once, few, many or name a class of expanded clone.

clone_size j_call v_call cdr3_aa
NA TRBJ2-2 TRBV5-1 ASRGDPNTGELF
NA TRBJ2-3 TRBV4-1 ASSLRVASTDTQY
many TRBJ2-7 TRBV4-2 ASSQDQGMTYEQY
NA TRBJ2-5 TRBV6-2/TRBV6-3 ASSSRTSSETQY
few TRBJ1-5 TRBV6-2/TRBV6-3 ASSNGQGVNQPQH
NA TRBJ2-3 TRBV11-2 ASSPLAGGYDTQY
NA TRBJ2-1 TRBV6-5 ASSYSWGADEQF
NA TRBJ2-3 TRBV6-1 ASSEWDTQY
NA TRBJ2-7 TRBV12-3/TRBV12-4 ASRKTGLAYEQY
NA TRBJ2-1 TRBV20-1 SAHSRVGSGSYNEQF
NA TRBJ1-2 TRBV12-3/TRBV12-4 ASRRRTGSPHT
few TRBJ2-1 TRBV20-1 SARRGVVYNEQF
NA TRBJ1-2 TRBV20-1 SALDSSTNYGYT
NA TRBJ2-7 TRBV11-1 ASSIDRAQGEQY
NA TRBJ1-1 TRBV20-1 SARRARDAF
NA TRBJ2-7 TRBV3-1 ASSTMRGVEQY
few TRBJ2-5 TRBV15 ATSRGLAGTETQY
few TRBJ1-1 TRBV18 ASSPTGLPEAF
many TRBJ2-2 TRBV12-3/TRBV12-4 ASSPRRRSLPGELF
NA TRBJ1-6 TRBV6-1 ASTLEQRGSPLH
NA TRBJ2-1 TRBV11-2 ASSTRPEKTYNEQF
NA TRBJ1-1 TRBV7-9 ASSSQPQGHTEAF
NA TRBJ1-6 TRBV5-1 ASSSEQRRSPLH
few TRBJ1-5 TRBV20-1 SARVGGNQPQH
few TRBJ1-2 TRBV5-1 ASSFSGTDYGYT
NA TRBJ1-6 TRBV7-9 ASSPGRANSPLH
NA TRBJ2-1 TRBV20-1 SARDSSSYNEQF
NA TRBJ1-5 TRBV20-1 SVPEGLYNQPQH
few TRBJ2-2 TRBV12-3/TRBV12-4 ANPRGNTGELF
few TRBJ2-1 TRBV2 ASSGATSYNEQF
NA TRBJ2-1 TRBV5-5 ASRPGQSSYNEQF
few TRBJ2-3 TRBV11-2 ASSPGRISTDTQY
few TRBJ2-1 TRBV3-1 ASSQVRGSYNEQF
NA TRBJ2-3 TRBV18 ASLGVGGASEY
NA TRBJ2-7 TRBV20-1 SARPADYEQY
few TRBJ2-1 TRBV5-1 ASSLRIRDSYYSYNEQF